This T cell receptor (beta chain) was sequenced in a study of PD-1 blockade in mismatch repair-deficient tumors. The V and J ends lost 6 bases and 3 bases respectively, with 10 bases between them. Germline CDR1 is MNHEY and CDR2 is SVGAGI. This CDR3 region has 13 residues. The repertoire was sequenced with immunoSEQ multiplex PCR; TCRdb's copy has only in-frame clones and lacks some. The data contain 35,000 or so clones, 70% to 90% of them singletons. This TCR was recovered from an adult with mismatch repair-deficient cancer. Sequences were derived from peripheral blood, sampled about 81 weeks after starting pembrolizumab. The chain recombines TRBV6-5 with TRBJ2-3; maybe TRBD1 (6 bases). The CDR3 loop is CASRATGTDTQYF. In DNA form, the CDR3 reads TGTGCCAGCAGAGCTACAGGGACAGATACGCAGTATTTT.